The present T cell receptor (beta chain) was sequenced within a study of T cells in Graves' hyperthyroidism and ophthalmopathy. Clinical Activity Scores of at least 3, NOSPECS grades of at least 4 and durations under 3 months characterized ophthalmopathy patients. TCR beta CDR3 region amplification was performed from RNA transcripts. During a first-round RT-PCR of the TCR CDR3, the HTBI primer set was used. TCRdb itself ran the multiplex PCR reads through MiXCR, one entry per CDR3 protein. The repertoire consists of some 650,000 distinct CDR3 sequences, with approximately 16% occurring once and the leading ten covering around 3.3%. CDR3 size: 17 residues. Germline assignment: CDR1 MNHNY and CDR2 SVGAGI (reference sequence). V lost 2 bases and J lost 2, with 17 bases in between. This clonotype has a handful of counts. Its antigen remains unidentified. Points from the study as a whole: A model of 13 V-J features distinguished ophthalmopathy from stable hyperthyroidism.

The sequenced sample consisted of blood. This clonotype originated in a middle-aged woman with Graves' ophthalmopathy. The chain is built from TRBV6-6 and TRBJ2-3; TRBD1 might be the D (6 bases). The CDR3: CASSYDPSEGDTDTQYF. CDR3 nucleotides: TGTGCCAGCAGTTACGATCCCTCCGAGGGGGACACAGATACGCAGTATTTT.